The clone carrying this T cell receptor beta chain was recorded at least ten times. No antigen is known for it. This record comes from a study of neurological immune-mediated disorders. Study-level findings and limits: Patients with HTLV-1-associated myelopathy showed the most TCR clonal expansion. Those with multiple sclerosis showed the least, falling below healthy controls. No sharing of CDR3 amino acid sequences was observed among expanded clones across subjects, suggesting private repertoires in all groups.

The sorted libraries involved the use of about 910,000 CD4+ or CD8+ T cells. The V end lost 3 bases, the J end lost 5 bases, and 13 bases lay between the germline ends. The CDR3 runs to 14 residues. In germline, CDR1 is SEHNR, CDR2 FQNEAQ (reference sequence). A single record per CDR3 protein comes from TCRdb applying MiXCR to the 5' RACE reads. Of some 30,000 distinct CDR3 sequences listed, 4.5% to 7% are singletons. The sample comprised CD4+ T cells from blood. J is TRBJ2-5 and V is TRBV7-9; D is possibly TRBD2 (6 bases). The origin of this receptor is a woman between 50 and 59 years old in good health. The CDR3 region has the DNA TGTGCCAGCAGCTTTAGTGGGAGGATGGAGACCCAGTACTTC. This encodes CASSFSGRMETQYF.